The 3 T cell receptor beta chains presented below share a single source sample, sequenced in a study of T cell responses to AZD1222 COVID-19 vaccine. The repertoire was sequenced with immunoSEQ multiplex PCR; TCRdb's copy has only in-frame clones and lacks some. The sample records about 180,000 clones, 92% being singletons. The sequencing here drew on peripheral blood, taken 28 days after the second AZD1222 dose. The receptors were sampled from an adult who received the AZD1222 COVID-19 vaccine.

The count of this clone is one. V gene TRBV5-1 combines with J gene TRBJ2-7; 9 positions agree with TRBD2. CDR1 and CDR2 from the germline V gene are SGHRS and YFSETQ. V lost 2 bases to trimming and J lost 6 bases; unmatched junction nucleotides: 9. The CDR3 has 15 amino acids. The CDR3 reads CASSLSAGGVIEQYF. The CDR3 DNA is TGCGCCAGCAGCTTATCAGCGGGGGGCGTCATCGAGCAGTACTTC.

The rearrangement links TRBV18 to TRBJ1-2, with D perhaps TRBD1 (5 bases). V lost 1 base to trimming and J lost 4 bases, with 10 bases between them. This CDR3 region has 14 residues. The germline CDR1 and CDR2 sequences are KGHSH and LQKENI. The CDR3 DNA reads TGTGCCAGCTCACCACGAGGGGAGGGCTATGGCTACACCTTC. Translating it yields CASSPRGEGYGYTF.

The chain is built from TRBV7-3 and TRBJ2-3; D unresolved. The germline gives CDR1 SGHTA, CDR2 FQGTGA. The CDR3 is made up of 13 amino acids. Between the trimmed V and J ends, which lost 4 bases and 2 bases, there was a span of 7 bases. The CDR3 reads CASSSAHTDTQYF. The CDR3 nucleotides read TGTGCCAGCAGCTCCGCCCACACAGATACGCAGTATTTT.